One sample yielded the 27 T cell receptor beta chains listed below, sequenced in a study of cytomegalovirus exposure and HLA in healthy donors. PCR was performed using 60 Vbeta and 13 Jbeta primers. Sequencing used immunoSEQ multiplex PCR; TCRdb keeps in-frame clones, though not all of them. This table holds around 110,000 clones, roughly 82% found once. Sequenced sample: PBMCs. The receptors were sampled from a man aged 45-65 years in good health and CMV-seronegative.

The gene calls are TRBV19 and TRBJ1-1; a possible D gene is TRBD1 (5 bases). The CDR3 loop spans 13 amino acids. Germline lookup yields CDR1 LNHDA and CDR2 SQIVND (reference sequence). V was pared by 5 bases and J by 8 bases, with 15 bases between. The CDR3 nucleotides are TGTGCCAGTAGTGGACAATTTGCAACCGAAGCTTTCTTT. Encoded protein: CASSGQFATEAFF. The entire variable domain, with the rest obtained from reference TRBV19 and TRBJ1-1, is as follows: DGGITQSPKYLFRKEGQNVTLSCEQNLNHDAMYWYRQDPGQGLRLIYYSQIVNDFQKGDIAEGYSVSREKKESFPLTVTSAQKNPTAFYLCASSGQFATEAFFGQGTRLTVV.

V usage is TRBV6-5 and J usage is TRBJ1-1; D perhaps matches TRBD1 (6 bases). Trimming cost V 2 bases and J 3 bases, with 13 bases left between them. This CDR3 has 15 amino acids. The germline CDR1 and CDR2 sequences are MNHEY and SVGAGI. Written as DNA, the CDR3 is TGTGCCAGCAGTTACGGGGGCCAGGGGTACACTGAAGCTTTCTTT. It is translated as CASSYGGQGYTEAFF.

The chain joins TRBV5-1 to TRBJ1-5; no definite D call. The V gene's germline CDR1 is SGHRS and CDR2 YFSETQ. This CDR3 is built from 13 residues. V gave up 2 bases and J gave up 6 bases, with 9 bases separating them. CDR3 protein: CASSLKGGQPQHF. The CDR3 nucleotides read TGCGCCAGCAGCTTAAAGGGAGGTCAGCCCCAGCATTTT.

The CDR3 loop is CASSQGRGDRTDTQYF. The CDR3 DNA reads TGTGCCAGCAGCCAAGGTCGGGGGGACCGCACAGATACGCAGTATTTT. This chain connects TRBV4-2 to TRBJ2-3; 7 bases align to TRBD2. This CDR3 contains 16 residues. Germline assignment: CDR1 LGHNA and CDR2 YNFKEQ. V dropped 1 base and J dropped 1; count of bases not matched to a gene: 5.

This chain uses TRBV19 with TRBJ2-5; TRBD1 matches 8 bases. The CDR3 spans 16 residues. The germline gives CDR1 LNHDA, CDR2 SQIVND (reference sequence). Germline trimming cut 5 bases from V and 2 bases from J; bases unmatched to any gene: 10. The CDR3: CASSLRTGSGQETQYF. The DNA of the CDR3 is TGTGCCAGTAGTCTCAGGACAGGGAGCGGGCAAGAGACCCAGTACTTC.

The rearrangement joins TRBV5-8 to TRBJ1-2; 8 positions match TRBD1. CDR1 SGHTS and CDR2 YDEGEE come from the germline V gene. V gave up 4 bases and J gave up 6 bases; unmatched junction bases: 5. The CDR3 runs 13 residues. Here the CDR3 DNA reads TGTGCCAGCAGCCGGACAGGGAACGATGGCTACACCTTC. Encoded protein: CASSRTGNDGYTF.

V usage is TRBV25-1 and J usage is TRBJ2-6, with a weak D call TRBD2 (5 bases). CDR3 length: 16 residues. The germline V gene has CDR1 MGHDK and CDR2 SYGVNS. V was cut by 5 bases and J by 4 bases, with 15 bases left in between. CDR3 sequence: CASSPRGPWGANVLTF. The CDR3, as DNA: TGTGCCAGCAGTCCAAGAGGGCCATGGGGGGCCAACGTCCTGACTTTC.

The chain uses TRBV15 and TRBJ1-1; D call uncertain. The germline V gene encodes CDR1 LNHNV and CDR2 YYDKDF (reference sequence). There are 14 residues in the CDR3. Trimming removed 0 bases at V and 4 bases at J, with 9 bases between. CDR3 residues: CATSRDGGVTEAFF. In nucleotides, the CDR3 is TGTGCCACCAGCAGAGACGGCGGCGTCACTGAAGCTTTCTTT.

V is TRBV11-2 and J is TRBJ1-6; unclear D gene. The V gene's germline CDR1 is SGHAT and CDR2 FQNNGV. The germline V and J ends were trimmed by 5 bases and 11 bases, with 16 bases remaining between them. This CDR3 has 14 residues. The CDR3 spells CASSPGNVGPPLHF. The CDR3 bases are TGTGCCAGCAGCCCCGGGAACGTTGGTCCACCCCTCCACTTT.

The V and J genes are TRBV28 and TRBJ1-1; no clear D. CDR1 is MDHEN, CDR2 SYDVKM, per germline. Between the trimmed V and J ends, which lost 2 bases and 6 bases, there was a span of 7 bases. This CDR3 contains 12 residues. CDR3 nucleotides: TGTGCCAGCAGTTTAGGGAGCCCTGAAGCTTTCTTT. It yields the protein CASSLGSPEAFF.

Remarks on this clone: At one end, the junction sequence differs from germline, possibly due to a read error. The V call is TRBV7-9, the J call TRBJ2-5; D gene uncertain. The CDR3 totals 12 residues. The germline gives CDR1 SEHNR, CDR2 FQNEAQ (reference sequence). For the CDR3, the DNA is TGTTCCAGCAGCCCACTCCAAGAGACCCAGTACTTC. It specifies CSSSPLQETQYF.

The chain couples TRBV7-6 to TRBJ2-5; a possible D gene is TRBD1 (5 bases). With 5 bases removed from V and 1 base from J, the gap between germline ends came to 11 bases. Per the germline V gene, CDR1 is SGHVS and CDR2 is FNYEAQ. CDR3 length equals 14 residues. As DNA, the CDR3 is TGTGCCAGCAGCGATCACAGGAGCCAAGAGACCCAGTACTTC. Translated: CASSDHRSQETQYF.

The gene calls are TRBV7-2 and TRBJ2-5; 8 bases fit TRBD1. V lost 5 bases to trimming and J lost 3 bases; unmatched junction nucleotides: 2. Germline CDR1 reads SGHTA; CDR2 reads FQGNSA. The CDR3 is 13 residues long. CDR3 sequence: CASSQTGEETQYF. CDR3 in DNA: TGTGCCAGCAGCCAGACAGGGGAAGAGACCCAGTACTTC.

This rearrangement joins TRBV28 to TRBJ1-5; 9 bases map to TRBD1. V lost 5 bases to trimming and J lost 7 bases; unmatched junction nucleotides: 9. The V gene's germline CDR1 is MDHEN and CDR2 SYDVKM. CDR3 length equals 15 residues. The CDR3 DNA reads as TGTGCCAGCAGTACTTACAGGGGGCAGTGGCAGCCCCAGCATTTT. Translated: CASSTYRGQWQPQHF.

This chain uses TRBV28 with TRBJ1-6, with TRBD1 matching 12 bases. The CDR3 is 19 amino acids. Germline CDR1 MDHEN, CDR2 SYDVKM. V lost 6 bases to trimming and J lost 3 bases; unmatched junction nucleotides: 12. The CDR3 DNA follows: TGTGCCAGCAGCCCCGGGACAGGGGGCTCATTTGTCTATAATTCACCCCTCCACTTT. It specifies CASSPGTGGSFVYNSPLHF. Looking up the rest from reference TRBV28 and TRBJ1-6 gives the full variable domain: DVKVTQSSRYLVKRTGEKVFLECVQDMDHENMFWYRQDPGLGLRLIYFSYDVKMKEKGDIPEGYSVSREKKERFSLILESASTNQTSMYLCASSPGTGGSFVYNSPLHFGNGTRLTVT.

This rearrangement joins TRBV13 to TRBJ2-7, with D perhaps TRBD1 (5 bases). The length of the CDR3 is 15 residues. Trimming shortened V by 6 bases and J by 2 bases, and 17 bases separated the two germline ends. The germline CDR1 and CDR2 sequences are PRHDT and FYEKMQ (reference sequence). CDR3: CASSLVEQGPYEQYF. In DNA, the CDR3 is TGTGCCAGCAGTTTGGTTGAGCAGGGTCCCTACGAGCAGTACTTC.

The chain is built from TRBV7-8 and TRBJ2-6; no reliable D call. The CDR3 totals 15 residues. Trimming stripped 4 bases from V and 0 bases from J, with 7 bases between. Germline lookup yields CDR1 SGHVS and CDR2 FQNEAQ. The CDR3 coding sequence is TGTGCCAGCAGCTATTCCCGCTCTGGGGCCAACGTCCTGACTTTC. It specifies CASSYSRSGANVLTF.

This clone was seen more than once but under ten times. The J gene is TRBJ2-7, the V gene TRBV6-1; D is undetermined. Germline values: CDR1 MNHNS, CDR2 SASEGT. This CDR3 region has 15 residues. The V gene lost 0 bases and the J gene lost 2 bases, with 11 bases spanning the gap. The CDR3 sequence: CASSEAPRNTYEQYF. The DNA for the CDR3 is TGTGCCAGCAGTGAAGCTCCCAGGAACACCTACGAGCAGTACTTC.

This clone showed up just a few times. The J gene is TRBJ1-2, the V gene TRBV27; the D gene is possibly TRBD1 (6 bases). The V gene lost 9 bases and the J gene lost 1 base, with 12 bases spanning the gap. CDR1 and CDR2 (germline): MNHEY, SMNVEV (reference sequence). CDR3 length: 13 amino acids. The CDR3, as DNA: TGTGCCAGTCGCGACAGGATTAACTATGGCTACACCTTC. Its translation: CASRDRINYGYTF.

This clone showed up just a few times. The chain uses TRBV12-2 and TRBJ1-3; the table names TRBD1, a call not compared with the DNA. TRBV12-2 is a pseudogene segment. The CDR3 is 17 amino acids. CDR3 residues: CASRSPYPGTGFNTIYF. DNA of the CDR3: TGTGCAAGTCGCTCCCCATATCCCGGGACAGGGTTCAACACCATATATTTT.

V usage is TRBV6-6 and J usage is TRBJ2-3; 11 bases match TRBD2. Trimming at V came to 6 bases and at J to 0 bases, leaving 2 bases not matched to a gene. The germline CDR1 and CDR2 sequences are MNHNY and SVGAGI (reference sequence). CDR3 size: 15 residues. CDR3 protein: CASRTSGVSTDTQYF. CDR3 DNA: TGTGCCAGCAGGACTAGCGGGGTTAGCACAGATACGCAGTATTTT.

The CDR3 sequence is CASSKNRGRETQYF. The CDR3 DNA reads TGTGCCAGCAGCAAGAACAGGGGCCGGGAGACCCAGTACTTC. The genes are TRBV7-9 and TRBJ2-5; TRBD1 matches at 7 bases. Germline CDR1 SEHNR, CDR2 FQNEAQ (reference sequence). V shed 5 bases and J 5 bases; nucleotides not matched to a gene: 8. The CDR3 spans 14 residues.

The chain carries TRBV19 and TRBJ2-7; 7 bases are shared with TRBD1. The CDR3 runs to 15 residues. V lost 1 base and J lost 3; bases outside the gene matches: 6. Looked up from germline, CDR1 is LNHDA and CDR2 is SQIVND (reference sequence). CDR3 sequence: CASSIAGDRRYEQYF. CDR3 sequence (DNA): TGTGCCAGTAGTATAGCTGGGGACAGACGCTACGAGCAGTACTTC.

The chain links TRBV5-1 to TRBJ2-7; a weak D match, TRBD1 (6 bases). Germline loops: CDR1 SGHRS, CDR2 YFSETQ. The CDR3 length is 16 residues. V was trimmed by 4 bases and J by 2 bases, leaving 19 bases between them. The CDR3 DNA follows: TGCGCCAGCAGCGCCCGGACAGCTACAGCTGCCTACGAGCAGTACTTC. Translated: CASSARTATAAYEQYF.

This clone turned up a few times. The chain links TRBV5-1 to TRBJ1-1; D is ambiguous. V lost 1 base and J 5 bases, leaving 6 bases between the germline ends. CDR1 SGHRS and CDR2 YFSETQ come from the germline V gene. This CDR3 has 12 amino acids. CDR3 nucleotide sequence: TGCGCCAGCAGCTTGAGGAGGACTGAAGCTTTCTTT. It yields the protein CASSLRRTEAFF.

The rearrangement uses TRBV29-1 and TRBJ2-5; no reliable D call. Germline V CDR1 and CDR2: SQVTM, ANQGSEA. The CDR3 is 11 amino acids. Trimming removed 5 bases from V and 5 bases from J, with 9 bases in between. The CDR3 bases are TGCAGCGTTTTTCCGCAGGAGACCCAGTACTTC. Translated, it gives CSVFPQETQYF.

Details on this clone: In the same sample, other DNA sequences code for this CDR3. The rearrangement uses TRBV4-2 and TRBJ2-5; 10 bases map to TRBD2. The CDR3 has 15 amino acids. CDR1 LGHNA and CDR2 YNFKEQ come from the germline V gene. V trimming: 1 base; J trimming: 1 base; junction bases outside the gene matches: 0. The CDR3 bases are TGTGCCAGCAGCCAAGGGACTAGCGGCCAAGAGACCCAGTACTTC. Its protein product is CASSQGTSGQETQYF.